Given below is one T cell receptor beta chain in context. The ends lost 4 bases at V and 7 bases at J; junction bases unmatched: 8. The germline gives CDR1 SGHTA, CDR2 FQGNSA. The CDR3 contains 16 residues. Ages ranged from roughly 18 to 100 years, with residence in 20 to 30 US areas. This sample stems from a study of blood T cell repertoires in COVID-19. Study-level information: Sites in the United States, Italy and Spain provided acute and convalescent COVID-19 samples.

Study processing details: Reference gene primer amplification gave nucleated cell count estimates. Sequenced by immunoSEQ multiplex PCR; TCRdb stores in-frame clones only, minus some. Clone size and the V and J calls come from that table; the DNA yielded D and trimming. The sample yields approximately 140,000 clones, about 88% seen once. The J gene is TRBJ2-5, the V gene TRBV7-2; 14 bases line up with TRBD2. The sequence derives from a woman aged 50 to 65 who had recovered from COVID-19. Material for sequencing was PBMCs or T cells enriched from blood (not recorded which). DNA for the CDR3: TGTGCCAGCAGCTGGACTAGCGGGGGGACCAAGGGGACCCAGTACTTC. Its protein product is CASSWTSGGTKGTQYF.